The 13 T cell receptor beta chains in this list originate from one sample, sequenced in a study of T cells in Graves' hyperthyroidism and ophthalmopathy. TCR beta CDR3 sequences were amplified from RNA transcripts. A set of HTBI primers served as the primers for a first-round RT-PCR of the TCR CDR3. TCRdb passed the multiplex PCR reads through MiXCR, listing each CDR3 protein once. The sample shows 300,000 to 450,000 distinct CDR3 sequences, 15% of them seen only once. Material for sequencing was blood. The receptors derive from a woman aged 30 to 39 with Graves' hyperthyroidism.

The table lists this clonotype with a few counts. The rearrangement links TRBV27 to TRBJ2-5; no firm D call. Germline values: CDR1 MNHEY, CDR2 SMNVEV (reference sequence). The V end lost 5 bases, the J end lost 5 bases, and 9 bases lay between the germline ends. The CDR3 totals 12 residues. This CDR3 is CASSTGLETQYF. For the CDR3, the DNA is TGTGCCAGCAGTACTGGGTTGGAGACCCAGTACTTC.

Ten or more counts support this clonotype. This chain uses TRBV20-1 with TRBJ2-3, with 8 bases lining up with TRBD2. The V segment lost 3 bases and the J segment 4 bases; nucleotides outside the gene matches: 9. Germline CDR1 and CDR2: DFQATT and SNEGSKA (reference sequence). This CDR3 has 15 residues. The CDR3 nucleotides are TGCAGTGCTAGTTCCCGGCGGGAGGATTCAGATACGCAGTATTTT. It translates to CSASSRREDSDTQYF.

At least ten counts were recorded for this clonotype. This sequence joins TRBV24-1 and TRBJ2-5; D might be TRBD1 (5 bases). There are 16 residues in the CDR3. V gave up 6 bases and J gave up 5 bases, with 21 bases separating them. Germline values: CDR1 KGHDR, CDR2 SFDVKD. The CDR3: CATSLTGQGSLETQYF. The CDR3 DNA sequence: TGTGCCACCAGTTTAACCGGACAAGGCAGCCTTGAGACCCAGTACTTC.

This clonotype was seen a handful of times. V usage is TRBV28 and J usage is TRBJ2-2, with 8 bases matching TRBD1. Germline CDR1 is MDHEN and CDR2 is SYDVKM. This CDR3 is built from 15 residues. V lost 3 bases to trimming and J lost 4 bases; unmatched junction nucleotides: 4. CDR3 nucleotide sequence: TGTGCCAGCAGTTTGAGTACAGGGGGCACCGGGGAGCTGTTTTTT. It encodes CASSLSTGGTGELFF.

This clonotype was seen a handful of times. Here the CDR3 DNA reads TGTGCCAGCAGTCTGCGTGGAGCGGGGCTCTACGAGCAGTACTTC. Translation gives CASSLRGAGLYEQYF. V is TRBV11-2 and J is TRBJ2-7, with TRBD2 matching over 7 bases. The ends lost 6 bases at V and 3 bases at J; junction bases unmatched: 11. The CDR3 spans 15 residues. CDR1 and CDR2 from the germline V gene are SGHAT and FQNNGV.

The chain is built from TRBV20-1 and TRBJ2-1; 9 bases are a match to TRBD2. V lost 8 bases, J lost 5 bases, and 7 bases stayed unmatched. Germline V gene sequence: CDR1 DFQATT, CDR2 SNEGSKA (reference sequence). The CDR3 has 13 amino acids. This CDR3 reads CSLLAGVDNEQFF. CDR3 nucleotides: TGCAGTCTTTTAGCGGGAGTTGACAATGAGCAGTTCTTC.

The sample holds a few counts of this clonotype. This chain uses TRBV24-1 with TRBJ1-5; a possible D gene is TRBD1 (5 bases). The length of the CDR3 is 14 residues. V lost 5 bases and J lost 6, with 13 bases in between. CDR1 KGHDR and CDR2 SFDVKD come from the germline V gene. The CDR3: CATSVPGSAQPQHF. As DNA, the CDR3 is TGTGCCACCAGTGTCCCAGGGAGTGCTCAGCCCCAGCATTTT.

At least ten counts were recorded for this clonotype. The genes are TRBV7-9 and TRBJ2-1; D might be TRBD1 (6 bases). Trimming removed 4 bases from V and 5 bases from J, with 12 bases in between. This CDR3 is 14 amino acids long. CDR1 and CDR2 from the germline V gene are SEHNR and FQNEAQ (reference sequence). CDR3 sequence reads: CASSSPQGNNEQFF. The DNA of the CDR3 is TGTGCCAGCAGCTCCCCGCAGGGGAACAATGAGCAGTTCTTC. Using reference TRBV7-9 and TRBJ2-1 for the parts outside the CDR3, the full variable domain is DTGVSQNPRHKITKRGQNVTFRCDPISEHNRLYWYRQTLGQGPEFLTYFQNEAQLEKSRLLSDRFSAERPKGSFSTLEIQRTEQGDSAMYLCASSSPQGNNEQFFGPGTRLTVL.

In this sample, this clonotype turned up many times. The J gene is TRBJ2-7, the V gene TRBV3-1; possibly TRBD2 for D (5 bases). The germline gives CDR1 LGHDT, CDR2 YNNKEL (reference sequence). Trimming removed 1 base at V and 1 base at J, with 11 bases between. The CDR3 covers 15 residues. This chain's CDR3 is CASSQGSGISYEQYF. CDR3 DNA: TGTGCCAGCAGCCAAGGGTCCGGGATATCCTACGAGCAGTACTTC.

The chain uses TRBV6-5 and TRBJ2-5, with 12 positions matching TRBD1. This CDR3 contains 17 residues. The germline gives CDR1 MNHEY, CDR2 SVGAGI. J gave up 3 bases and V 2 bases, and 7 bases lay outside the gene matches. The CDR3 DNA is TGTGCCAGCAGTTACCCGGGACAGGGGGCGAAGGAAGAGACCCAGTACTTC. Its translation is CASSYPGQGAKEETQYF.

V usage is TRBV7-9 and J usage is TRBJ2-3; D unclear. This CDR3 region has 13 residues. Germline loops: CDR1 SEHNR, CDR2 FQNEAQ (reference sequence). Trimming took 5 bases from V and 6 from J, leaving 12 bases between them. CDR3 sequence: CASSEFSLDTQYF. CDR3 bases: TGTGCCAGCAGCGAGTTTAGTCTGGATACGCAGTATTTT.

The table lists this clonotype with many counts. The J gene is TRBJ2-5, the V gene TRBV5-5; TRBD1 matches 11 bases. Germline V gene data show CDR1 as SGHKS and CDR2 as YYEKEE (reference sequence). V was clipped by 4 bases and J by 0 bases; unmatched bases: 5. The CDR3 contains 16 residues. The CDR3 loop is CASSLGTGGDQETQYF. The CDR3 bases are TGTGCCAGCAGCCTCGGGACAGGGGGAGACCAAGAGACCCAGTACTTC.

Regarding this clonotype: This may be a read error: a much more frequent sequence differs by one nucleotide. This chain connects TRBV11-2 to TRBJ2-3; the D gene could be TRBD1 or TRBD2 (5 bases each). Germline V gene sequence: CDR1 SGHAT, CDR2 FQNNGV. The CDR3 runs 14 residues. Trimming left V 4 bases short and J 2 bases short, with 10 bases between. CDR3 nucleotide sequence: TGTGCCAGCAGCTCGGGACCGGACACAGATACGCAGTATTTT. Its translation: CASSSGPDTDTQYF.